This note documents a single T cell receptor beta chain sequence. The V gene end was trimmed by 0 bases and the J gene end by 3 bases; junction bases not matched to a gene: 7. The CDR3 loop spans 16 amino acids. Germline loops: CDR1 SGDLS, CDR2 YYNGEE. The data were obtained in a study of technical replicates of blood from a few donors. Produced via immunoSEQ multiplex PCR; TCRdb's table is partial and in-frame only. The sample consists of approximately 85,000 clones, roughly 94% of them appearing once. This clonotype was sampled from a human donor in good health. Material: T cells isolated from PBMCs. J is TRBJ2-3 and V is TRBV9; TRBD1 agrees at 7 bases. CDR3 amino acids: CASSVVGGVGTDTQYF. The CDR3 region has the DNA TGTGCCAGCAGCGTAGTAGGGGGCGTCGGTACAGATACGCAGTATTTT.